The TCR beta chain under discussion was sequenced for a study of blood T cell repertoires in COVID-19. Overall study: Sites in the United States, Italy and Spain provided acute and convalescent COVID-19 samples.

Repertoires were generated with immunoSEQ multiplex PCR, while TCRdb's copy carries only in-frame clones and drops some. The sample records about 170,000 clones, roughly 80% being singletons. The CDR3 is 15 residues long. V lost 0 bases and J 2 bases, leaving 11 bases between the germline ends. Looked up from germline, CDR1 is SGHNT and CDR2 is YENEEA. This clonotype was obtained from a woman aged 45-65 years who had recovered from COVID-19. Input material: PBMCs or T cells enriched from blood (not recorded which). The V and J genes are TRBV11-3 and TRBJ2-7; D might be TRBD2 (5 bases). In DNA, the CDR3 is TGTGCCAGCAGCTTAGAAGGCGGGCCCCCCTACGAGCAGTACGTC. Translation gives CASSLEGGPPYEQYV.